This T cell receptor (beta chain) is from a study of T cell repertoires in cytomegalovirus infection. Overall study findings and caveats: HLA-C-restricted TCR beta clonotypes specific for CMV led the ex vivo response. Using cumulative public TCR beta family frequency, the authors identified those who carried CMV together with the relevant HLA.

The CDR3 has 14 residues. Regarding this clonotype: Its antigen is unknown. One junction end does not reproduce the germline sequence, and a read error may be involved.

TCRdb recomputed calls from the reads with MiXCR, one row per CDR3 protein. Of under 850,000 distinct CDR3 sequences in the sample, 35% to 45% were seen once. The genes are TRBV5-3 and TRBJ1-1; 7 bases align to TRBD1. TRBV5-3 is identified as an open reading frame with a role that is uncertain. What was sequenced was PBMCs. This TCR was sampled from a human donor in good health (CMV status not recorded). Some clones in this sample may be carry-over from other donors' samples. The CDR3 is CASSLEGGAIEAFF. CDR3 bases: TGTGCCAGCAGCTTGGAAGGGGGCGCCATTGAAGCTTTCTTT.